This T cell receptor beta chain was identified during a study of neurological immune-mediated disorders. TCRdb re-called the 5' RACE reads with MiXCR, one entry per CDR3 protein. The profile shows 40,000 to 50,000 distinct CDR3 sequences, about 2.5% of them singletons. Overall study findings and caveats: When grouped phylogenetically, the repertoires of 18 of the 34 multiple sclerosis patients fell together in one related-CDR3 cluster, which is a possible signature.

After removal of 5 bases from V and 2 bases from J, the junction contained 4 bases not matched to a gene. Germline V lookup: CDR1 MNHNY, CDR2 SVGAGI (reference sequence). The CDR3 runs to 14 residues. In regard to this clonotype: Its antigen is currently unknown.

The rearrangement uses TRBV6-6 and TRBJ2-3; 7 bases align to TRBD2. Sequenced: PBMCs. The TCR was taken from a young man with multiple sclerosis. CDR3 sequence: CASSPTSDTDTQYF. In DNA, the CDR3 is TGTGCCAGCAGTCCAACTAGCGACACAGATACGCAGTATTTT.